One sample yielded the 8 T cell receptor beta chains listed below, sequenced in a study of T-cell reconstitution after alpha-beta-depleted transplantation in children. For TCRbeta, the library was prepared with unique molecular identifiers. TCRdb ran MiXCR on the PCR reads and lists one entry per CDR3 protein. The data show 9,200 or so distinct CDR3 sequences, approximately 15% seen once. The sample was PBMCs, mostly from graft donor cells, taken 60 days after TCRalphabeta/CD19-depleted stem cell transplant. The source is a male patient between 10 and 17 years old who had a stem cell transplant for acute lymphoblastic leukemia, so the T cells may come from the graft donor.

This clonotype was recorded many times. The CDR3 bases are TGTGCCAGCAGCCAGAGGGGCGGGCCAGAGACAGGAAACACCATATATTTT. This sequence encodes CASSQRGGPETGNTIYF. The chain links TRBV7-2 to TRBJ1-3, with D maybe TRBD1 (5 bases). This CDR3 region has 17 residues. V was pared by 5 bases and J by 4 bases, with 21 bases between. Germline CDR1 is SGHTA and CDR2 is FQGNSA. The whole variable domain, remainder taken from reference TRBV7-2 and TRBJ1-3, is GAGVSQSPSNKVTEKGKDVELRCDPISGHTALYWYRQSLGQGLEFLIYFQGNSAPDKSGLPSDRFSAERTGGSVSTLTIQRTQQEDSAVYLCASSQRGGPETGNTIYFGEGSWLTVV.

The CDR3 sequence is CASSPGTTSYEQYF. The DNA for the CDR3 is TGTGCCAGCAGCCCCGGGACTACCTCCTACGAGCAGTACTTC. This sequence joins TRBV9 and TRBJ2-7; TRBD2 matches at 7 bases. CDR3 length equals 14 residues. V lost 4 bases to trimming and J lost 0 bases; unmatched junction nucleotides: 4. Germline V gene data show CDR1 as SGDLS and CDR2 as YYNGEE.

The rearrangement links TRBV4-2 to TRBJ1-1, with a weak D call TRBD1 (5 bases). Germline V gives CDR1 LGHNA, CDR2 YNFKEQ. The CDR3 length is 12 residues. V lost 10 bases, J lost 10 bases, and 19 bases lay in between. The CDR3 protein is CAMGPGLGGAFF. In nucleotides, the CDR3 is TGTGCCATGGGCCCCGGACTCGGGGGAGCTTTCTTT.

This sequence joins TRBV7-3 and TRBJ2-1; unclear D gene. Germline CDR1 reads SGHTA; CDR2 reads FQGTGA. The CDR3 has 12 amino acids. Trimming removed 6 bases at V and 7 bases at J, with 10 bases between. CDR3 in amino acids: CASSRPGNEQFF. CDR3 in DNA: TGTGCCAGCAGTAGACCTGGGAATGAGCAGTTCTTC.

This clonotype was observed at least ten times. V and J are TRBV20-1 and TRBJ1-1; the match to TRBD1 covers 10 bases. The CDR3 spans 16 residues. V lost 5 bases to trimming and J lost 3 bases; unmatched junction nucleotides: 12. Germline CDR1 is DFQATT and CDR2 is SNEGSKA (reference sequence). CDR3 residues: CSAPRTGGVMDTEAFF. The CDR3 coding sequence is TGCAGTGCTCCACGGACAGGGGGGGTCATGGACACTGAAGCTTTCTTT.

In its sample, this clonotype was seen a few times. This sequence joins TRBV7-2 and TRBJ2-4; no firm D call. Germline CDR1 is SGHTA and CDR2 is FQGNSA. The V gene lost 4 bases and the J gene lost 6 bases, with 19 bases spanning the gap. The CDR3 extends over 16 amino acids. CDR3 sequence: CASSYRRAGPPNIQYF. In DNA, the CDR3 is TGTGCCAGCAGCTACCGACGAGCAGGCCCCCCAAACATTCAGTACTTC.

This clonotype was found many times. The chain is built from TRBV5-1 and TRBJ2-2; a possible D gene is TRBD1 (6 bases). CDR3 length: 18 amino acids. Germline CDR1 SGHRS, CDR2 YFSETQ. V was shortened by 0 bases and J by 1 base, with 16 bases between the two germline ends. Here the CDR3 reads CASSLATGFSVNTGELFF. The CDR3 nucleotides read TGCGCCAGCAGCTTGGCCACAGGGTTTTCGGTGAACACCGGGGAGCTGTTTTTT.

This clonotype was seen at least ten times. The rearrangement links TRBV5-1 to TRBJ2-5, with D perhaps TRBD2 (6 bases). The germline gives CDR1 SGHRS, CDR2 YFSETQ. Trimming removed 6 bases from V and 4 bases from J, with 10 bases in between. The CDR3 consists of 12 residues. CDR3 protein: CASKTSTETQYF. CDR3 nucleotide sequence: TGCGCCAGCAAAACTAGCACAGAGACCCAGTACTTC.